These 27 T cell receptor beta chains came from one sample sequenced in a study of blood T cell repertoires in COVID-19 (dated by TCRdb to 2019 to 2021). Receptor libraries were prepared by the immunoSEQ multiplex PCR assay. TCRdb took this table from immuneACCESS and kept in-frame rearrangements with V and J called. Such tables lack part of the clones; where checked against another copy, unresolved V genes explain under half of the gap, and the rest is unexplained. Within this sample are fewer than 150,000 clones, with more than 60% of them counted one time only. Roughly 2% of the sample lies in the top ten. Sequencing input: peripheral blood. Every receptor here comes from a man between 65 and 85 years old with acute or convalescent COVID-19.

This clone was observed a few times. V and J are TRBV5-1 and TRBJ1-1; no firm D call. Germline V gene lookup returns CDR1 SGHRS and CDR2 YFSETQ. This CDR3 comprises 15 residues. Trimming left V 0 bases short and J 2 bases short, with 11 bases between. The CDR3 region is CASSLVRGTNTEAFF. The DNA for the CDR3 is TGCGCCAGCAGCTTGGTTAGAGGAACTAACACTGAAGCTTTCTTT.

The gene calls are TRBV3-1 (or the pseudogene TRBV3-2) and TRBJ2-3, with 9 bases identical to TRBD2. The V gene end was trimmed by 5 bases and the J gene end by 1 base; junction bases not matched to a gene: 4. Germline lookup yields CDR1 LGHDT and CDR2 YNNKEL (reference sequence). The length of the CDR3 is 15 residues. The CDR3 loop reads CASSETSGRTDTQYF. The CDR3 DNA reads as TGTGCCAGCAGCGAGACTAGCGGCCGCACAGATACGCAGTATTTT.

On this clone: The same CDR3 can be traced to other DNA sequences in this sample. This chain connects TRBV5-1 to TRBJ1-3; D uncertain. Trimming took 0 bases from V and 0 from J, leaving 4 bases between them. The CDR3 is 14 residues long. Germline values: CDR1 SGHRS, CDR2 YFSETQ. The CDR3 DNA reads TGCGCCAGCAGCTTGGACAGCTCTGGAAACACCATATATTTT. Its translation is CASSLDSSGNTIYF. Supplemented by reference TRBV5-1 and TRBJ1-3, the full variable domain reads KAGVTQTPRYLIKTRGQQVTLSCSPISGHRSVSWYQQTPGQGLQFLFEYFSETQRNKGNFPGRFSGRQFSNSRSEMNVSTLELGDSALYLCASSLDSSGNTIYFGEGSWLTVV.

The V and J genes are TRBV29-1 and TRBJ2-2; 13 bases match TRBD2. V lost 6 bases and J lost 4; bases outside the gene matches: 5. Germline V lookup: CDR1 SQVTM, CDR2 ANQGSEA. The CDR3 has 15 amino acids. CDR3 in amino acids: CSVEGLAGSTGELFF. The CDR3, as DNA: TGCAGCGTCGAGGGACTAGCGGGGAGCACCGGGGAGCTGTTTTTT.

V gene TRBV7-7 combines with J gene TRBJ2-5; D may be TRBD1 (6 bases). CDR3 length equals 13 residues. Germline lookup yields CDR1 SSHAT and CDR2 FNYEAQ (reference sequence). The germline V and J ends were trimmed by 6 bases and 5 bases, with 13 bases remaining between them. CDR3 sequence: CASSNSGAETQYF. The DNA for the CDR3 is TGTGCCAGCAGTAACTCAGGGGCCGAGACCCAGTACTTC.

The V and J genes are TRBV5-1 and TRBJ2-1, with 13 bases lining up with TRBD2. Germline loops: CDR1 SGHRS, CDR2 YFSETQ. The ends lost 3 bases at V and 10 bases at J; junction bases unmatched: 13. This CDR3 region has 17 residues. CDR3 in DNA: TGCGCCAGCAGCTCCCTACTAGCGGGGGGGGCCCTGAAGGAGCAGTTCTTC. Protein: CASSSLLAGGALKEQFF.

This clone was seen once. The rearrangement links TRBV3-1 (or the pseudogene TRBV3-2) to TRBJ1-2; 7 positions agree with TRBD1. This CDR3 contains 15 residues. CDR1 and CDR2 (germline): LGHDT, YNNKEL (reference sequence). V lost 4 bases to trimming and J lost 8 bases; unmatched junction nucleotides: 13. CDR3 protein: CASSRYNRGFEGYTF. The DNA of the CDR3 is TGTGCCAGCAGCCGATATAACAGGGGCTTCGAGGGCTACACCTTC.

J is TRBJ1-5 and V is TRBV19, with TRBD1 matching 9 bases. The length of the CDR3 is 14 residues. The J segment lost 7 bases and the V segment lost 3 bases, leaving 4 bases of the junction unmatched. Germline CDR1 and CDR2: LNHDA and SQIVND (reference sequence). CDR3 DNA: TGTGCCAGTAGTATCGGGACAGGGCCCCAGCCCCAGCATTTT. Encoded protein: CASSIGTGPQPQHF.

V and J are TRBV5-6 and TRBJ1-2; 7 bases fit TRBD1. Germline values: CDR1 SGHDT, CDR2 YYEEEE. The length of the CDR3 is 15 residues. The junction had 13 bases not matched to a gene; V was cut back by 5 bases and J by 6 bases. CDR3 protein: CASREKIGGGDGYTF. For the CDR3, the DNA is TGTGCCAGCAGAGAGAAGATAGGGGGCGGGGATGGCTACACCTTC.

V usage is TRBV6-5 and J usage is TRBJ2-5; D possibly corresponds to TRBD1 (5 bases). The CDR3 is made up of 15 amino acids. Germline V gene sequence: CDR1 MNHEY, CDR2 SVGAGI. V lost 5 bases, J lost 2 bases, and 15 bases lay in between. The CDR3 loop reads CASSPSRGLQETQYF. DNA of the CDR3: TGTGCCAGCAGTCCATCAAGGGGATTACAAGAGACCCAGTACTTC.

This chain connects TRBV5-1 to TRBJ1-4, with 10 bases fitting TRBD1. Germline trimming cut 4 bases from V and 6 bases from J; bases unmatched to any gene: 3. The CDR3 spans 14 residues. Germline loops: CDR1 SGHRS, CDR2 YFSETQ. Here the CDR3 DNA reads TGCGCCAGCAGCCCCGGACAGGGGGATGAAAAACTGTTTTTT. Protein sequence: CASSPGQGDEKLFF. The whole variable domain, filled in from reference TRBV5-1 and TRBJ1-4, reads KAGVTQTPRYLIKTRGQQVTLSCSPISGHRSVSWYQQTPGQGLQFLFEYFSETQRNKGNFPGRFSGRQFSNSRSEMNVSTLELGDSALYLCASSPGQGDEKLFFGSGTQLSVL.

A single count supports this clone. This chain links TRBV11-3 with TRBJ1-2; 8 nucleotides align to TRBD1. J gave up 4 bases and V 6 bases, and 1 base lay outside the gene matches. Germline loops: CDR1 SGHNT, CDR2 YENEEA. This CDR3 contains 12 residues. The CDR3 coding sequence is TGTGCCAGCAGTACAGGGGGCTATGGCTACACCTTC. Its translation: CASSTGGYGYTF.

The chain couples TRBV5-4 to TRBJ1-6; the match to TRBD1 covers 9 bases. The ends lost 4 bases at V and 7 bases at J; junction bases unmatched: 6. CDR1 is SGHNT, CDR2 YYREEE, per germline (reference sequence). The CDR3 contains 15 residues. The CDR3: CASSINRGQNSPLHF. The CDR3 DNA is TGTGCCAGCAGCATTAACAGGGGGCAAAATTCACCCCTCCACTTT.

This clone occurred once. The chain combines TRBV6-5 with TRBJ1-2, with 9 bases identical to TRBD1. The CDR3 is 15 amino acids. The V segment lost 4 bases and the J segment 3 bases; nucleotides outside the gene matches: 6. Germline V gene data show CDR1 as MNHEY and CDR2 as SVGAGI. The CDR3 sequence is CASSSPGTGYYGYTF. Here the CDR3 DNA reads TGTGCCAGCAGTTCCCCGGGGACAGGGTACTATGGCTACACCTTC.

V and J are TRBV11-2 and TRBJ2-7; TRBD1 agrees at 7 bases. V lost 8 bases, J lost 7 bases, and 17 bases stayed unmatched. The CDR3 loop spans 15 amino acids. Germline lookup yields CDR1 SGHAT and CDR2 FQNNGV. CDR3 sequence: CASSSQGDSLYEQYF. The DNA for the CDR3 is TGTGCCAGCTCCTCCCAAGGGGACAGTTTGTATGAGCAGTACTTC.

This clone came up once. The chain has TRBV6-2 or TRBV6-3 and TRBJ2-1; 7 nucleotides match TRBD1. This CDR3 comprises 11 residues. V gave up 6 bases and J gave up 9 bases; unmatched junction bases: 2. Looked up from germline, CDR1 is MNHEY and CDR2 is SVGEGT. CDR3 nucleotides: TGTGCCAGCAGCCCAGGGGGTGAGCAGTTCTTC. It encodes CASSPGGEQFF.

There are a few counts of this clone. This chain links TRBV18 with TRBJ2-3; 8 bases map to TRBD1. Trimming took 2 bases from V and 6 from J; bases not matched to a gene: 4. The CDR3 sequence is 14 residues long. Germline assignment: CDR1 KGHSH and CDR2 LQKENI. In DNA form, the CDR3 reads TGTGCCAGCTCACCAGGACAGGGTCCGGATACGCAGTATTTT. Encoded protein: CASSPGQGPDTQYF.

The chain couples TRBV24-1 to TRBJ2-3; D may be TRBD2 (6 bases). The germline gives CDR1 KGHDR, CDR2 SFDVKD. The CDR3 sequence is 18 residues long. The ends were cut back, 4 bases at V and 0 bases at J, with 19 bases in the middle. The CDR3, as DNA: TGTGCCACCAGTGAGAATCCCGGGACTCCGAAAAGCACAGATACGCAGTATTTT. This sequence encodes CATSENPGTPKSTDTQYF.

The V gene is TRBV3-1 (or the pseudogene TRBV3-2), the J gene TRBJ2-4; 14 nucleotides match TRBD2. CDR3 length: 18 residues. Germline-derived CDR1 and CDR2 are LGHDT and YNNKEL (reference sequence). Losses at the gene ends were 4 bases for V and 0 bases for J; bases not matched to a gene: 5. CDR3 in amino acids: CASSPGTSGGIAKNIQYF. The CDR3 DNA reads as TGTGCCAGCAGCCCCGGGACTAGCGGGGGTATAGCCAAAAACATTCAGTACTTC.

The chain joins TRBV7-2 to TRBJ2-1; 12 bases agree with TRBD2. Germline V CDR1 and CDR2: SGHTA, FQGNSA. This CDR3 contains 14 residues. J gave up 8 bases and V 2 bases, and 1 base lay outside the gene matches. CDR3 loop: CASSLRLAGDEQFF. The CDR3 region has the DNA TGTGCCAGCAGCTTAAGACTAGCGGGGGATGAGCAGTTCTTC.

The chain joins TRBV19 to TRBJ1-1; D might be TRBD1 (6 bases). Between the trimmed V and J ends, which lost 6 bases and 2 bases, there was a span of 13 bases. Germline CDR1 reads LNHDA; CDR2 reads SQIVND (reference sequence). This CDR3 is 14 amino acids long. The CDR3 DNA follows: TGTGCCAGTAGGGCGAGGACAGCTAACACTGAAGCTTTCTTT. This translates into CASRARTANTEAFF.

The chain recombines TRBV9 with TRBJ2-1; no reliable D call. V lost 4 bases to trimming and J lost 0 bases, with 11 bases between them. Germline V gives CDR1 SGDLS, CDR2 YYNGEE. The CDR3 runs to 15 residues. CDR3 residues: CASSYAADSYNEQFF. The CDR3 nucleotides are TGTGCCAGCAGCTATGCGGCGGACTCCTACAATGAGCAGTTCTTC.

The chain uses TRBV5-6 and TRBJ2-3; D remains unclear. The CDR3 is 15 amino acids. Trimming shortened V by 0 bases and J by 0 bases, and 8 bases separated the two germline ends. Germline CDR1 SGHDT, CDR2 YYEEEE. In nucleotides, the CDR3 is TGTGCCAGCAGCTTGGGGGTAGCTAGCACAGATACGCAGTATTTT. It codes for CASSLGVASTDTQYF.

This chain connects TRBV4-1 to TRBJ1-3; D remains ambiguous. Trimming took off 2 bases at V and 2 bases at J, with 7 bases between the two ends. This CDR3 contains 14 residues. The germline V gene encodes CDR1 MGHRA and CDR2 YSYEKL. The DNA of the CDR3 is TGCGCCAGCAGCCAAAGCTCCACTGGAAACACCATATATTTT. It specifies CASSQSSTGNTIYF.

A few counts support this clone. The rearrangement links TRBV6-5 to TRBJ1-1; 9 positions agree with TRBD1. The CDR3 runs to 12 residues. Germline CDR1 is MNHEY and CDR2 is SVGAGI. J lost 10 bases, V lost 4 bases, and 4 bases had no gene match. Here the CDR3 reads CASSSGQGIAFF. Written as DNA, the CDR3 is TGTGCCAGCAGTTCCGGACAGGGGATAGCTTTCTTT.

The chain combines TRBV6-6 with TRBJ2-1, with 7 bases aligning to TRBD1. The germline CDR1 and CDR2 sequences are MNHNY and SVGAGI (reference sequence). The CDR3 runs 14 residues. V was clipped by 8 bases and J by 9 bases; unmatched bases: 13. CDR3 region: CASGASDRAGEQFF. The CDR3 coding sequence is TGTGCCAGCGGGGCTTCCGACAGGGCGGGTGAGCAGTTCTTC.

The chain is built from TRBV11-1 and TRBJ2-1, with a weak D call TRBD1 (5 bases). CDR1 is SGHAT and CDR2 is FQDESV in the germline V gene (reference sequence). This CDR3 has 16 amino acids. Trimming removed 1 base from V and 9 bases from J, with 19 bases in between. CDR3 loop: CASSLEAGSVSSEQFF. The CDR3 DNA reads TGTGCCAGCAGCTTAGAGGCAGGGTCGGTATCTAGTGAGCAGTTCTTC.